The source of this T cell receptor beta chain is a study of radiation and T cells in renal cell carcinoma. Study-wide findings and caveats: No pretreatment tumor biopsies were available for baseline clonotypes.

The method was immunoSEQ multiplex PCR; TCRdb's version includes in-frame clones alone and lacks a portion of them. In the table there are roughly 92,000 clones, about 79% of which are singletons. The CDR3 is made up of 16 amino acids. V was trimmed by 6 bases and J by 9 bases, leaving 24 bases between them. Germline CDR1 and CDR2: LNHDA and SQIVND (reference sequence). Remarks on this clone: The target antigen is unknown.

The time point denotes: blood 4 weeks post-SBRT, at nephrectomy. Treatment of the sample: 15 Gy SBRT to primary tumor, nephrectomy 4 weeks later. Nephrectomy followed 15 Gy stereotactic body radiation by 4 weeks. The specimen comprised blood, sampled from a patient whose treatment included radiotherapy and nephrectomy. The rearrangement links TRBV19 to TRBJ2-1; weak D call: TRBD2 (6 bases). This receptor was taken from a man in his sixties with renal cell carcinoma. The CDR3 protein is CASSPPGAAGRVEQFF. The CDR3 region has the DNA TGTGCCAGTAGCCCCCCCGGGGCGGCGGGAAGAGTTGAGCAGTTCTTC. The full variable domain, with the rest looked up from reference TRBV19 and TRBJ2-1, is DGGITQSPKYLFRKEGQNVTLSCEQNLNHDAMYWYRQDPGQGLRLIYYSQIVNDFQKGDIAEGYSVSREKKESFPLTVTSAQKNPTAFYLCASSPPGAAGRVEQFFGPGTRLTVL.